This T cell receptor (beta chain) was identified in a study of cytomegalovirus exposure and HLA in healthy donors. This clone was counted between two and nine times. The CDR3 consists of 14 residues. Trimming at V came to 3 bases and at J to 9 bases, leaving 8 bases not matched to a gene. Germline loops: CDR1 MRHNA, CDR2 SNTAGT. The PCR employed 60 Vbeta primers together with 13 Jbeta primers. TCRdb keeps only in-frame clones here, not all; method: immunoSEQ multiplex PCR. The sample yields roughly 200,000 clones, more than 9.5% seen once. This rearrangement joins TRBV6-4 to TRBJ2-1; 7 nucleotides agree with TRBD2. Sequencing was performed on PBMCs. This TCR came from a man aged 50 to 59 in good health and CMV-seropositive. The CDR3 reads CASSESGVGGEQFF. In nucleotides, the CDR3 is TGTGCCAGCAGTGAAAGCGGGGTGGGGGGTGAGCAGTTCTTC.